By sample share, the clone carrying this T cell receptor beta chain is medium-sized (0.01 to 0.1%). TCRdb ran MiXCR on the reads and lists one entry per CDR3 protein. The sample records fewer than 9,000 distinct CDR3 sequences, 30% to 40% being singletons. Germline-derived CDR1 and CDR2 are LNHDA and SQIVND (reference sequence). The germline V and J ends were trimmed by 5 bases and 5 bases, with 12 bases remaining between them. There are 14 residues in the CDR3. The chain combines TRBV19 with TRBJ2-2; D is perhaps TRBD1 (6 bases). The clonotype originates from a human donor. Sequencing was done on a sample of blood. The CDR3 bases are TGTGCCAGTAGTGTACCACAGGGAACCGGGGAGCTGTTTTTT. This sequence encodes CASSVPQGTGELFF.